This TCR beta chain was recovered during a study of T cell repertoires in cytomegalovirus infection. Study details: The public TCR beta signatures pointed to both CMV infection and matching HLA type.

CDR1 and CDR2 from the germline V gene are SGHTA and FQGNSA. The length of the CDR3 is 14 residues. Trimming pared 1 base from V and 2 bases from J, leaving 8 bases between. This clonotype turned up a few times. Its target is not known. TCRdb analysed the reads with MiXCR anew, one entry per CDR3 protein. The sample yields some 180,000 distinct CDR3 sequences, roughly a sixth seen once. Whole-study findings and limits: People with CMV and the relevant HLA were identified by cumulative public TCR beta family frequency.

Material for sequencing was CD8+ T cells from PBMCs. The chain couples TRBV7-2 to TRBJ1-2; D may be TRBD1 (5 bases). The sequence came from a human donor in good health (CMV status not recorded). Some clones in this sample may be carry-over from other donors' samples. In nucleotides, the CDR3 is TGTGCCAGCAGCTTAGGAGCAGGGAACTATGGCTACACCTTC. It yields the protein CASSLGAGNYGYTF.